The 3 T cell receptor beta chains below all came from one sample that was sequenced in a study of blood T cell repertoires in COVID-19. Method: immunoSEQ multiplex PCR; TCRdb's copy keeps in-frame clones and lacks some. The top ten clones hold 1.3% of a sample with some 62,000 clones, approximately 90% of them seen once. The sample was peripheral blood. Source of these receptors: an elderly woman with acute or convalescent COVID-19.

The genes are TRBV5-1 and TRBJ2-3; a weak D match, TRBD2 (7 bases). Looked up from germline, CDR1 is SGHRS and CDR2 is YFSETQ. Trimming left V 3 bases short and J 2 bases short, with 16 bases between. The CDR3 has 16 residues. The CDR3 is CASSSGGGGPTDTQYF. The CDR3 DNA is TGCGCCAGCAGCTCAGGAGGGGGGGGACCCACAGATACGCAGTATTTT.

The chain links TRBV9 to TRBJ2-1, with TRBD1 matching over 7 bases. The CDR3 is 14 residues long. The V segment lost 7 bases and the J segment 4 bases; nucleotides outside the gene matches: 8. CDR1 SGDLS and CDR2 YYNGEE come from the germline V gene. The CDR3 region is CASSRTGGYNEQFF. The CDR3 nucleotides are TGTGCCAGCTCTCGGACAGGAGGTTACAATGAGCAGTTCTTC.

The chain has TRBV7-2 and TRBJ2-5; TRBD1 agrees at 7 bases. CDR1 is SGHTA and CDR2 is FQGNSA in the germline V gene. The J segment lost 1 base and the V segment lost 5 bases, leaving 4 bases of the junction unmatched. There are 14 residues in the CDR3. Here the CDR3 DNA reads TGTGCCAGCAGCCCGGACAGGTCCCAAGAGACCCAGTACTTC. Translating it yields CASSPDRSQETQYF. Full variable domain (rest looked up from reference TRBV7-2 and TRBJ2-5): GAGVSQSPSNKVTEKGKDVELRCDPISGHTALYWYRQSLGQGLEFLIYFQGNSAPDKSGLPSDRFSAERTGGSVSTLTIQRTQQEDSAVYLCASSPDRSQETQYFGPGTRLLVL.